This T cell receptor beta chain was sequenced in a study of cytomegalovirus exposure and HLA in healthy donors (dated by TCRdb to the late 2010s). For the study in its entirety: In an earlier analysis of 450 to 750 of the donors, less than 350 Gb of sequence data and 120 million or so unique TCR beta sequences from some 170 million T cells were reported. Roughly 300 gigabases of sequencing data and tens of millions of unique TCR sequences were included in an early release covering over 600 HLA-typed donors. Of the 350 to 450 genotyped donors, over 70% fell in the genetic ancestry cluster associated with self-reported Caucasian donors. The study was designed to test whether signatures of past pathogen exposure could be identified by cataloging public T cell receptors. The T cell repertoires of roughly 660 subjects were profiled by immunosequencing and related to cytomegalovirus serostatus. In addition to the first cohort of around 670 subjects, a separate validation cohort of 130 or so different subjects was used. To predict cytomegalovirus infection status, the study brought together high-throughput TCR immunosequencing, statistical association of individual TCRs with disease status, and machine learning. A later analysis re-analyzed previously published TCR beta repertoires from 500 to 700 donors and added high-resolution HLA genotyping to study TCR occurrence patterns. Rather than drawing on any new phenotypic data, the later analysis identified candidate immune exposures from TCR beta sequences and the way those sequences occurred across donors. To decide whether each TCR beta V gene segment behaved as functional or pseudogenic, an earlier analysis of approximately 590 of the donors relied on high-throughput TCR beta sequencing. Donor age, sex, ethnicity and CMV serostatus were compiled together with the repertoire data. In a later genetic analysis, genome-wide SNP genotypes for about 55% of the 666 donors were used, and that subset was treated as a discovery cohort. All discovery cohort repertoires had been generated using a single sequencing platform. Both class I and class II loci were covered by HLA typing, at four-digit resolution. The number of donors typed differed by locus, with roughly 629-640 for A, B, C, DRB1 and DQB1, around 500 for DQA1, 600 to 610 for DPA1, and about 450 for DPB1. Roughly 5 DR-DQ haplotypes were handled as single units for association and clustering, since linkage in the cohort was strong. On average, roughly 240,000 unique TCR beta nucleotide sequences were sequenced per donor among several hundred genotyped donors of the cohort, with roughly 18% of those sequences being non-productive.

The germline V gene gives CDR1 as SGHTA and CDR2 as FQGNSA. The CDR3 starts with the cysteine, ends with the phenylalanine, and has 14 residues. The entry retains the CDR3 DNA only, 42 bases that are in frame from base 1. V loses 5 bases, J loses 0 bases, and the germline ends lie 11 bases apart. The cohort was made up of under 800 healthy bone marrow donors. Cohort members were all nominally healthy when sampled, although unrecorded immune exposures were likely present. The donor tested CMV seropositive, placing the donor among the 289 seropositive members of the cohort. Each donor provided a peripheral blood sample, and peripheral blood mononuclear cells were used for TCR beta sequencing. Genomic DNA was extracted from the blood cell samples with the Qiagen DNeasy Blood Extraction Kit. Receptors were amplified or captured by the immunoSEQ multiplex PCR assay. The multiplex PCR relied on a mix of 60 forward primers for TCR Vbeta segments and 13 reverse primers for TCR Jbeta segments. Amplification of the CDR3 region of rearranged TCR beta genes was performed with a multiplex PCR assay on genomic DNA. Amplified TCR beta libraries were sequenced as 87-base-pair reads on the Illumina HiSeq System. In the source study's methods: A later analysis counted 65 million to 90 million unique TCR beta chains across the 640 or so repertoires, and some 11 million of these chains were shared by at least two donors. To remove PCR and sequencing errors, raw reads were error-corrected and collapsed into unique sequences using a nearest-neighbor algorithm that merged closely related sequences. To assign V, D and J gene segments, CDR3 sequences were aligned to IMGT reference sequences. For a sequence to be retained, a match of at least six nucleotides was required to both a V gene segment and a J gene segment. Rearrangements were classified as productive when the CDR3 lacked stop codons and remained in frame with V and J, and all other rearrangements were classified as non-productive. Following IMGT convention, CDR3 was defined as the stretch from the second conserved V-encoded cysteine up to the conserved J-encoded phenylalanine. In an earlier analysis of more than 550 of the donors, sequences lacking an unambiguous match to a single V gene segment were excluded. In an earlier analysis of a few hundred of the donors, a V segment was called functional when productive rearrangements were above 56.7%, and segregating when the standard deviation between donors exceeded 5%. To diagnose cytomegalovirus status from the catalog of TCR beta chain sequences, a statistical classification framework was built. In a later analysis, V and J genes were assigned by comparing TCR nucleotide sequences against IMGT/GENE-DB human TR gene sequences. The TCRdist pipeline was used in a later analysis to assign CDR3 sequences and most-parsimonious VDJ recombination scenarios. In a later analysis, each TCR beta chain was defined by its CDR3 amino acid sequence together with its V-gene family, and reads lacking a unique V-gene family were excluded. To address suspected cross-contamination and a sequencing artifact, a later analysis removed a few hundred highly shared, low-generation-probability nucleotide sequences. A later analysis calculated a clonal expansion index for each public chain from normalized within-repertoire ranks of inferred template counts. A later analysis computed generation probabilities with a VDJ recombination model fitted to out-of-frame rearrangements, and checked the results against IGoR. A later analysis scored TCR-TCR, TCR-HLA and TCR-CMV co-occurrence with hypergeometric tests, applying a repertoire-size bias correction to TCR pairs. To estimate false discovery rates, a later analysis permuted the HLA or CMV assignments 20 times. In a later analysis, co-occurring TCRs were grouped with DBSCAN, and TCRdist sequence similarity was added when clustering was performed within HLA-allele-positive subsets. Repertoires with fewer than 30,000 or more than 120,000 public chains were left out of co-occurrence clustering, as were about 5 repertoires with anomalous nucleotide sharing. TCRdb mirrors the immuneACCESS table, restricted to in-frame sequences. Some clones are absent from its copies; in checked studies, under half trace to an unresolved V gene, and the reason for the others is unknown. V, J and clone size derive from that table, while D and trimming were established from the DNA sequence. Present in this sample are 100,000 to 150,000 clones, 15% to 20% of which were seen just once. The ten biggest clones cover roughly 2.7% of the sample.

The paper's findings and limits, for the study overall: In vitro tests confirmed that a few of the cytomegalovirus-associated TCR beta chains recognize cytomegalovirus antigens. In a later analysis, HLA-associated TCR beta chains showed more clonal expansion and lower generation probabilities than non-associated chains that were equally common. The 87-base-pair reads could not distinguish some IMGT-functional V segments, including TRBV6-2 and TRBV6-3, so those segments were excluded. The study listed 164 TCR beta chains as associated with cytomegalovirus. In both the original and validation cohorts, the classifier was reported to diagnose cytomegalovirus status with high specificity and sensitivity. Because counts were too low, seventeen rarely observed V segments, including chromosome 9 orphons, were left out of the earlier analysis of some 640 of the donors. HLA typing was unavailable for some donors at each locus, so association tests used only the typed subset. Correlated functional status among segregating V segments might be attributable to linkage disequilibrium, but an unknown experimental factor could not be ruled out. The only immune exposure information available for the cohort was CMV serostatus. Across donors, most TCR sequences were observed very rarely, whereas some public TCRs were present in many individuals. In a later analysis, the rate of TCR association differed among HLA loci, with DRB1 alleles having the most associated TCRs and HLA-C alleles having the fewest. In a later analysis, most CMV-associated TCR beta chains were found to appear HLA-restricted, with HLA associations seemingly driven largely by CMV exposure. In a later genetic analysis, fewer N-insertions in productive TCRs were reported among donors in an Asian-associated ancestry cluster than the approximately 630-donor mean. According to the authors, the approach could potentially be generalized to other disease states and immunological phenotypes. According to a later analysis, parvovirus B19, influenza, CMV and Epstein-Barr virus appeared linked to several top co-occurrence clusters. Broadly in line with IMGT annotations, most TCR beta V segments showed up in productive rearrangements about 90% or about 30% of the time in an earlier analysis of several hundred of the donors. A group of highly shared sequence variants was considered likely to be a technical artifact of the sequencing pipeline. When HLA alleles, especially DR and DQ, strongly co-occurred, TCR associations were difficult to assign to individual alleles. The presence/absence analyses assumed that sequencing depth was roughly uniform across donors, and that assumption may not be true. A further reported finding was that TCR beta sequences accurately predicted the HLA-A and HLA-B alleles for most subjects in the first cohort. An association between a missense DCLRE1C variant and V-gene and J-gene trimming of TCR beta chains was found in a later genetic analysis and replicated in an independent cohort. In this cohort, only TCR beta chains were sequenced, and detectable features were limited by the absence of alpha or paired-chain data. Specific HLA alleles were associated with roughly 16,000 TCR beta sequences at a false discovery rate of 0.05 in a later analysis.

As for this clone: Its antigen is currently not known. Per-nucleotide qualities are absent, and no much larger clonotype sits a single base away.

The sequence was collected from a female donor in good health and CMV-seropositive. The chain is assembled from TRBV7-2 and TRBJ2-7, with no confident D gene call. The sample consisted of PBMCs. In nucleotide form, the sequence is TGTGCCAGCAGCACAGCAGGAAGCTCCTACGAGCAGTACTTC. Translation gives CASSTAGSSYEQYF.